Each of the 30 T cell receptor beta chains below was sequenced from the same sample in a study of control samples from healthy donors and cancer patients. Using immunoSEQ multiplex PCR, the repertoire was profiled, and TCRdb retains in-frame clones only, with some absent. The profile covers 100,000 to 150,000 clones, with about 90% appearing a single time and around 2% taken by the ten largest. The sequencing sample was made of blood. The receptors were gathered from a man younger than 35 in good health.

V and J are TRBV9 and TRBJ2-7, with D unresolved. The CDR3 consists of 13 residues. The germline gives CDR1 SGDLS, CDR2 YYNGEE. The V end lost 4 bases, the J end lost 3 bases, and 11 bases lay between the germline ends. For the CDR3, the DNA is TGTGCCAGCAGCCCGAATCTAGGCTACGAGCAGTACTTC. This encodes CASSPNLGYEQYF.

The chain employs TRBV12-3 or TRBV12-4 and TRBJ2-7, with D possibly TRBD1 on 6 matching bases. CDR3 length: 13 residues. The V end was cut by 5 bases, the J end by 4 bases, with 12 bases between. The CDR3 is CASSPYQGYEQYF. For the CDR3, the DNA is TGTGCCAGCAGTCCCTATCAGGGGTACGAGCAGTACTTC.

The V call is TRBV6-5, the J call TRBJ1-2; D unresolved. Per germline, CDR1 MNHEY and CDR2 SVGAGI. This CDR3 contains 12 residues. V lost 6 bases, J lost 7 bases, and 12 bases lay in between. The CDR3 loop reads CASRFASGGYTF. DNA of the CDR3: TGTGCCAGCAGATTTGCTTCGGGTGGCTACACCTTC.

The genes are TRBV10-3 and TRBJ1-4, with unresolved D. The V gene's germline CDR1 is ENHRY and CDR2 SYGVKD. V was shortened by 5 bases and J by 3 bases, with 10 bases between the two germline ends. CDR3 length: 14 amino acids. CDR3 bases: TGTGCCATCAGTCCTAATGTGGCTAATGAAAAACTGTTTTTT. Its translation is CAISPNVANEKLFF.

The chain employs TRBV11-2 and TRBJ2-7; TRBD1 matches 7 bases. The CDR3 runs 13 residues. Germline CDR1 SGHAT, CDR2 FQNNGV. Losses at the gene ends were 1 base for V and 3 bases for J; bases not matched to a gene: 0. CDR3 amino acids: CASSLGDSYEQYF. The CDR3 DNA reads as TGTGCCAGCAGCTTAGGGGACAGCTACGAGCAGTACTTC.

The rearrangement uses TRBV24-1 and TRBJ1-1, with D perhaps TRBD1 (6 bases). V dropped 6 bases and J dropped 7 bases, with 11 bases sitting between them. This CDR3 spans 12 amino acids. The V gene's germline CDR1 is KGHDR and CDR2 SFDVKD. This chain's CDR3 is CATSTRQDEAFF. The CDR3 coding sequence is TGTGCCACCAGTACCCGACAGGATGAAGCTTTCTTT.

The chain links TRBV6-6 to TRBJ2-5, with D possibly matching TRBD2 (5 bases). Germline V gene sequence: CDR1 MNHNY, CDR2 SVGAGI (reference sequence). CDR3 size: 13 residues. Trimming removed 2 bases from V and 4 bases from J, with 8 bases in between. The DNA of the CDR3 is TGTGCCAGCAGTTACGAGGGTCGAGAGACCCAGTACTTC. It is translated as CASSYEGRETQYF.

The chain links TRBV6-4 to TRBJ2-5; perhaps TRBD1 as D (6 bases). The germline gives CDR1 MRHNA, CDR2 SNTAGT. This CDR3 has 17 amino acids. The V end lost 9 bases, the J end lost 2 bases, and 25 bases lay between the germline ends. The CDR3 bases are TGTGCCAGTCCCAATCCGGGACAATATAGGATTCAAGAGACCCAGTACTTC. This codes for CASPNPGQYRIQETQYF.

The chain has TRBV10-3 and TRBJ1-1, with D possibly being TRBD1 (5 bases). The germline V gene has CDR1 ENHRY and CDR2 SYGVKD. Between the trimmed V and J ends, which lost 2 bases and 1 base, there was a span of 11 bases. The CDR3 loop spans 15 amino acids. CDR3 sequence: CAISEKYTGNTEAFF. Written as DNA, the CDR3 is TGTGCCATCAGTGAGAAATACACAGGGAACACTGAAGCTTTCTTT.

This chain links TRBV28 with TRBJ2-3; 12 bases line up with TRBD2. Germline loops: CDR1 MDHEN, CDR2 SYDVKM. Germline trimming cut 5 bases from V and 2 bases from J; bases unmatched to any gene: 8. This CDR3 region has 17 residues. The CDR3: CASSIPTSGGDTDTQYF. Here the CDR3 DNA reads TGTGCCAGCAGTATCCCGACTAGCGGGGGTGACACAGATACGCAGTATTTT.

The CDR3 spells CASSWVVIYEQYF. The CDR3 region has the DNA TGTGCCAGCTCGTGGGTAGTAATCTACGAGCAGTACTTC. This chain joins TRBV6-5 and TRBJ2-7, with unresolved D. V lost 8 bases, J lost 3 bases, and 14 bases lay in between. The CDR3 spans 13 residues. The germline V gene has CDR1 MNHEY and CDR2 SVGAGI.

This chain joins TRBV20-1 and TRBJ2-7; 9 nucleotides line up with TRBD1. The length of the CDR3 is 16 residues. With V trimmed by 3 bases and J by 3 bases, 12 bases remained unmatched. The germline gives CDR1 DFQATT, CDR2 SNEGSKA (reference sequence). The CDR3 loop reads CSASEQGAEGGYEQYF. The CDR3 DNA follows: TGCAGTGCTAGTGAACAGGGGGCAGAGGGGGGCTACGAGCAGTACTTC.

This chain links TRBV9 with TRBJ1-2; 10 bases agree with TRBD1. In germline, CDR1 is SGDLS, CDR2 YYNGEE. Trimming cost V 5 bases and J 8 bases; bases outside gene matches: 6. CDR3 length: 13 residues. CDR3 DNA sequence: TGTGCCAGCAGTCGACAGGGGGCGGAAGGCTACACCTTC. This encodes CASSRQGAEGYTF.

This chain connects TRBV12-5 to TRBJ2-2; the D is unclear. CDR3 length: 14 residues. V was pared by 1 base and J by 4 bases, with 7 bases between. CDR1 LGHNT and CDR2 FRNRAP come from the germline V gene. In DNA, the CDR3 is TGTGCTAGTGGTTTGGGACCGAGCACCGGGGAGCTGTTTTTT. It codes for CASGLGPSTGELFF.

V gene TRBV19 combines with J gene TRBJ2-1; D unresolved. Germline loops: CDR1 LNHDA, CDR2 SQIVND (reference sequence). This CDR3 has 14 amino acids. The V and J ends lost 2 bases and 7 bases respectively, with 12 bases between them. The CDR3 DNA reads TGTGCCAGTAGTATACAGGCTAGAATGAATGAGCAGTTCTTC. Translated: CASSIQARMNEQFF.

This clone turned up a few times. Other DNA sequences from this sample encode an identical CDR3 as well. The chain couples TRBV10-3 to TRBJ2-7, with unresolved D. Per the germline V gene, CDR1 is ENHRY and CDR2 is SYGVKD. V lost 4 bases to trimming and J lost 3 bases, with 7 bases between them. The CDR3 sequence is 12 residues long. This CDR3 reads CAISGTDYEQYF. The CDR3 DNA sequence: TGTGCCATCAGTGGGACCGACTACGAGCAGTACTTC.

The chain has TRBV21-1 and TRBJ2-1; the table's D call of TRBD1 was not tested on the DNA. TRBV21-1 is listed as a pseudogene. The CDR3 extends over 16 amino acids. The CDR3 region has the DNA TGTGCCAGCAAGGATTCCGGGACAGGCTCCTACAATGAGCAGTTCTTC. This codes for CASKDSGTGSYNEQFF.

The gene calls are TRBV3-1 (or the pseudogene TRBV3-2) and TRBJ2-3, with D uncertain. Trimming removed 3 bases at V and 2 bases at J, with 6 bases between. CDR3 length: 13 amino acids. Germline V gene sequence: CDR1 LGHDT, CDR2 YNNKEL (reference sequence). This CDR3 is CASSQTITDTQYF. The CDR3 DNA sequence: TGTGCCAGCAGCCAGACGATCACAGATACGCAGTATTTT.

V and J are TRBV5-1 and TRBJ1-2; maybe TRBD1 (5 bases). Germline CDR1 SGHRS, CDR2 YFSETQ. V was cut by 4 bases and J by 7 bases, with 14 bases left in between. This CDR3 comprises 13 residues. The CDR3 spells CASSQQGGGGYTF. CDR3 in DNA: TGCGCCAGCAGCCAGCAGGGAGGCGGTGGCTACACCTTC.

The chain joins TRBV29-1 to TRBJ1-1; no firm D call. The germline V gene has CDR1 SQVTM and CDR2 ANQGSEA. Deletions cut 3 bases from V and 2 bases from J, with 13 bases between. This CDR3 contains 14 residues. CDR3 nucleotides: TGCAGCGTTGACAAAAGATCTATCAACACTGAAGCTTTCTTT. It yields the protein CSVDKRSINTEAFF.

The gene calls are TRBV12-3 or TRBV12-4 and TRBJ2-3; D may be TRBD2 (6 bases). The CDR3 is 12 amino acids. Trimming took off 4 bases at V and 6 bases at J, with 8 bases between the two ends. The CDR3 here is CASSSLADTQYF. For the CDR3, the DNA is TGTGCCAGCAGTTCTCTAGCGGATACGCAGTATTTT.

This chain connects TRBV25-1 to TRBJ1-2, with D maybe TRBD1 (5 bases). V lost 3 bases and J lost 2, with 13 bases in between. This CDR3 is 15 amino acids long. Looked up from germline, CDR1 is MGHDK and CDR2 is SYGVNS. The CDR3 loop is CASSDKVRTNYGYTF. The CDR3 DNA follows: TGTGCCAGCAGTGATAAAGTTCGGACAAACTATGGCTACACCTTC.

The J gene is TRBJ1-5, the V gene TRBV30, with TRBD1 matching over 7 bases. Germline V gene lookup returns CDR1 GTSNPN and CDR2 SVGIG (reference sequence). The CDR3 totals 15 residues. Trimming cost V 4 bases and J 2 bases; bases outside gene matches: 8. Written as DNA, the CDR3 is TGTGCCTGGAAAGGTTCGGGACAGCGCAATCAGCCCCAGCATTTT. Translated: CAWKGSGQRNQPQHF.

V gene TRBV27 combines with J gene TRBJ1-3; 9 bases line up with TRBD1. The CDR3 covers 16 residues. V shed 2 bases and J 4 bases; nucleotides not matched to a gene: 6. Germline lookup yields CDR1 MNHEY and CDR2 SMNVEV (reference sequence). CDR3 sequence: CASSLTGTGLGNTIYF. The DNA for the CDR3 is TGTGCCAGCAGTTTAACGGGGACAGGGTTAGGAAACACCATATATTTT.

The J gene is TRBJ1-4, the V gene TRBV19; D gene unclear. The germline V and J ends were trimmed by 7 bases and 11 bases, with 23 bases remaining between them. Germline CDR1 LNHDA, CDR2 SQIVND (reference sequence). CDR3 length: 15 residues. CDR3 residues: CASTTGQDVAGKLFF. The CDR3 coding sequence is TGTGCCAGTACCACGGGTCAAGATGTAGCCGGGAAACTGTTTTTT.

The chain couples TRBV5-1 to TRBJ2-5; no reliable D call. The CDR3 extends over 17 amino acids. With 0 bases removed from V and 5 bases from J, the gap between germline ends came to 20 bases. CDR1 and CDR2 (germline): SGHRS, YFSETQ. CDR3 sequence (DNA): TGCGCCAGCAGCTTGGAATCTAGGTCGTTCTTTCGGGAGACCCAGTACTTC. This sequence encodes CASSLESRSFFRETQYF.

This CDR3 is CASSLARMNPYNEQFF. DNA of the CDR3: TGCGCCAGCAGCTTGGCCCGGATGAACCCCTACAATGAGCAGTTCTTC. This chain uses TRBV5-1 with TRBJ2-1; D is unresolved. Germline V lookup: CDR1 SGHRS, CDR2 YFSETQ. This CDR3 spans 16 amino acids. V was trimmed by 0 bases and J by 2 bases, leaving 12 bases between them.

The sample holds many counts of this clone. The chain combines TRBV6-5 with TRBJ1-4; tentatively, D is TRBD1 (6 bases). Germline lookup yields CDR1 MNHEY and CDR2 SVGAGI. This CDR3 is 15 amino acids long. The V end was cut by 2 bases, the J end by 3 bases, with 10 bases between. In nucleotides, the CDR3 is TGTGCCAGCAGTTACCAGACAGGTTCTAATGAAAAACTGTTTTTT. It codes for CASSYQTGSNEKLFF.

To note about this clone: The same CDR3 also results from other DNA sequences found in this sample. The CDR3 DNA follows: TGTGCCAGCAGTGAATATGGGGAGGGGGGGGGCACTGAAGCTTTCTTT. Encoded protein: CASSEYGEGGGTEAFF. The rearrangement links TRBV25-1 to TRBJ1-1; D possibly corresponds to TRBD1 (6 bases). The V end lost 0 bases, the J end lost 4 bases, and 15 bases lay between the germline ends. Per the germline V gene, CDR1 is MGHDK and CDR2 is SYGVNS. This CDR3 comprises 16 residues.

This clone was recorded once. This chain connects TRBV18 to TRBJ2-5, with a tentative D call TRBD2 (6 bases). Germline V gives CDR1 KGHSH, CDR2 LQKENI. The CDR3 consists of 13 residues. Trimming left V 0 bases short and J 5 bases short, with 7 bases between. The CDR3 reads CASSPPAGETQYF. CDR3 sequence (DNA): TGTGCCAGCTCACCACCCGCGGGGGAGACCCAGTACTTC.